This T cell receptor (beta chain) was observed in a study of neurological immune-mediated disorders. Findings and caveats of the study: The multiple sclerosis repertoire cluster lacked an association with any feature, whether clinical or MRI. In HTLV-1-associated myelopathy, TCR clonal expansion was greatest, whereas multiple sclerosis had the least, falling below healthy controls.

As regards this clonotype: The antigen is unknown.

Germline V gene lookup returns CDR1 MNHEY and CDR2 SVGEGT. The V end lost 4 bases, the J end lost 11 bases, and 17 bases lay between the germline ends. The CDR3 is made up of 13 amino acids. Time point denoted: longitudinal time-point 2. Libraries used 2 million unsorted PBMCs kept frozen in RNAlater. Every sequencing run produced over 160 million TCR-beta sequences that came from 15-18 subjects. TCRdb itself ran the 5' RACE reads through MiXCR, one entry per CDR3 protein. Of tens of thousands of distinct CDR3 sequences listed, about 5.6% are singletons. The TCR sequence derives from a woman aged 55 to 70 with multiple sclerosis. The V gene is TRBV6-2 or TRBV6-3, the J gene TRBJ1-1, with a possible D match to TRBD1 (5 bases). The sequenced sample consisted of PBMCs. The CDR3 spells CASSSRDSMLAFF. DNA for the CDR3: TGTGCCAGCAGTTCACGGGACTCTATGTTGGCTTTCTTT.